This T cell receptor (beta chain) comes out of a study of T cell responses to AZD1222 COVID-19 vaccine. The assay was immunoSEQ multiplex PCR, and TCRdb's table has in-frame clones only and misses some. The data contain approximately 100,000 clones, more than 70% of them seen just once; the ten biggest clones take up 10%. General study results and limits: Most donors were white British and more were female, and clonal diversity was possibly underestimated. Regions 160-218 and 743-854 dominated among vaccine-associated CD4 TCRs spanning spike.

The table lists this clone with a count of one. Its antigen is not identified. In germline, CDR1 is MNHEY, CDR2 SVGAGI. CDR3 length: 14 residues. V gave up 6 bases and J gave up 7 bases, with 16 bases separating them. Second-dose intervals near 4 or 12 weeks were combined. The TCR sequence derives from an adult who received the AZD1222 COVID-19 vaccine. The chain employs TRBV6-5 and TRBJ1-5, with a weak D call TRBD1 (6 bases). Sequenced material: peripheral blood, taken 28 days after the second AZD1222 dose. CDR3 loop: CASSAGQRGQPQHF. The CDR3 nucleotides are TGTGCCAGCAGCGCCGGACAGCGAGGGCAGCCCCAGCATTTT.